This note documents a single T cell receptor (beta chain) sequence. Its antigen is unidentified. These data originate in a study of cytotoxic CD8 clonotypes in ibrutinib-treated CLL. Whole-study findings and limits: A rise in clonality was seen at ibrutinib response, and a fall back toward baseline was seen at progression. Sustained-remission patients were sampled at one set of times and progressing patients at different ones. With treatment, public clonotypes, which were uncommon, either contracted or remained stable.

Sequencing was performed with immunoSEQ multiplex PCR; in TCRdb, only in-frame clones are kept and a portion is missing. The sample carries 73,000 or so clones, about 63% recorded once. Sequencing used PBMCs, obtained after 12 months of ibrutinib treatment. This receptor was obtained from a human donor with chronic lymphocytic leukemia.

The CDR3 bases are TGTGCCAGTATAAATGGGCAGGGGGCCGGCAACGGGGAGCTGTTTTTT. It is translated as CASINGQGAGNGELFF. The chain employs TRBV19 and TRBJ2-2; TRBD1 matches at 8 bases. With V trimmed by 7 bases and J by 7 bases, 14 bases remained unmatched. Germline lookup yields CDR1 LNHDA and CDR2 SQIVND (reference sequence). This CDR3 comprises 16 residues. Full variable domain (rest looked up from reference TRBV19 and TRBJ2-2): DGGITQSPKYLFRKEGQNVTLSCEQNLNHDAMYWYRQDPGQGLRLIYYSQIVNDFQKGDIAEGYSVSREKKESFPLTVTSAQKNPTAFYLCASINGQGAGNGELFFGEGSRLTVL.